Listed here are 15 T cell receptor beta chains from one sample, sequenced in a study of early T cells in non-severe SARS-CoV-2 infection. TCRdb called the 5' RACE reads again in MiXCR, with one record for every CDR3 protein. The sample lists more than 50,000 distinct CDR3 sequences, 15% occurring once. This sample comprised whole blood, obtained at baseline. The receptor source for this set is an adult who was a healthcare worker with PCR-confirmed SARS-CoV-2 infection or an uninfected control (not recorded which).

The rearrangement links TRBV28 to TRBJ1-1, with a possible D match to TRBD1 (5 bases). Trimming pared 7 bases from V and 4 bases from J, leaving 19 bases between. CDR3 size: 15 residues. Germline V CDR1 and CDR2: MDHEN, SYDVKM. The chain's CDR3 is CASTISGRALTEAFF. The CDR3 DNA follows: TGTGCCAGCACCATCTCAGGGAGGGCGCTCACTGAAGCTTTCTTT.

Ten or more counts support this clonotype. The rearrangement links TRBV12-3 or TRBV12-4 to TRBJ1-5, with D possibly being TRBD1 (6 bases). Trimming left V 7 bases short and J 3 bases short, with 16 bases between. CDR3 length equals 15 residues. The CDR3 protein is CASILAGGSNQPQHF. The CDR3 bases are TGTGCCAGCATCTTAGCGGGGGGCTCCAATCAGCCCCAGCATTTT.

This rearrangement joins TRBV12-5 to TRBJ2-2, with 8 positions matching TRBD1. The CDR3 runs to 14 residues. CDR1 LGHNT and CDR2 FRNRAP come from the germline V gene. V lost 6 bases, J lost 6 bases, and 6 bases stayed unmatched. The CDR3 sequence: CASGRPTGAGELFF. Here the CDR3 DNA reads TGTGCTAGTGGCCGACCGACAGGGGCCGGGGAGCTGTTTTTT.

The rearrangement links TRBV20-1 to TRBJ1-6, with D unresolved. The V gene lost 3 bases and the J gene lost 8 bases, with 14 bases spanning the gap. The CDR3 covers 14 residues. From germline, CDR1 is DFQATT and CDR2 SNEGSKA (reference sequence). CDR3 DNA sequence: TGCAGTGCTAGGCCGGGGTTAGGTGATTCACCCCTCCACTTT. It translates to CSARPGLGDSPLHF.

This clonotype occurred a few times. The chain joins TRBV3-1 to TRBJ1-4; 9 bases match TRBD1. CDR1 and CDR2 from the germline V gene are LGHDT and YNNKEL (reference sequence). The CDR3 contains 14 residues. Trimming cost V 6 bases and J 7 bases; bases outside gene matches: 6. The CDR3 DNA is TGTGCCAGCAGAAGGGACAGGGAAGGTGAAAAACTGTTTTTT. Translation gives CASRRDREGEKLFF.

To note about this clonotype: A junction boundary mismatches the germline segment, possibly from a read error. The chain is built from TRBV6-1 and TRBJ2-4; tentative D call: TRBD1 (6 bases). This CDR3 spans 20 amino acids. From germline, CDR1 is MNHNS and CDR2 SASEGT. The CDR3 reads CASSEDRQEKSLGARNIQYF. The CDR3 DNA follows: TGTGCCAGCAGTGAGGATAGACAGGAGAAGAGTCTCGGGGCCAGAAACATTCAGTACTTC.

This clonotype was observed a handful of times. V usage is TRBV5-6 and J usage is TRBJ1-5, with D uncertain. V shed 3 bases and J shed 3 bases, with 16 bases lying between them. CDR3 length: 16 amino acids. The germline CDR1 and CDR2 sequences are SGHDT and YYEEEE. In nucleotides, the CDR3 is TGTGCCAGCAGCTCGTCGGGCAGTGTAAACAATCAGCCCCAGCATTTT. This gives the protein CASSSSGSVNNQPQHF.

V gene TRBV2 combines with J gene TRBJ2-5; the D gene is possibly TRBD2 (6 bases). CDR1 and CDR2 from the germline V gene are SNHLY and FYNNEI. CDR3 length: 13 amino acids. The V and J ends lost 7 bases and 5 bases respectively, with 14 bases between them. CDR3 in amino acids: CASNSGEGETQYF. CDR3 coding DNA: TGTGCCAGCAACTCGGGAGAGGGTGAGACCCAGTACTTC.

The sample holds many counts of this clonotype. The CDR3 region is CASSDSAGSYNEQFF. CDR3 nucleotides: TGTGCCAGCAGTGACTCAGCGGGCTCCTACAATGAGCAGTTCTTC. The rearrangement links TRBV6-4 to TRBJ2-1; D is perhaps TRBD2 (6 bases). The CDR3 extends over 15 amino acids. V was pared by 0 bases and J by 0 bases, with 6 bases between. Germline assignment: CDR1 MRHNA and CDR2 SNTAGT.

A few counts support this clonotype. The chain couples TRBV11-3 to TRBJ1-1; 8 bases agree with TRBD1. Germline assignment: CDR1 SGHNT and CDR2 YENEEA. The V and J ends lost 3 bases and 7 bases, in that order; junction bases with no gene match: 10. This CDR3 region has 15 residues. The CDR3 DNA is TGTGCCAGCAGCTTTACCGGGACAGGTGATAGTGAAGCTTTCTTT. Translating gives CASSFTGTGDSEAFF.

The chain employs TRBV12-3 or TRBV12-4 and TRBJ2-1; the D gene is possibly TRBD2 (6 bases). There are 12 residues in the CDR3. Trimming shortened V by 7 bases and J by 2 bases, and 6 bases separated the two germline ends. Here the CDR3 reads CASTGAYNEQFF. As DNA, the CDR3 is TGTGCCAGCACGGGAGCCTACAATGAGCAGTTCTTC.

The chain couples TRBV12-3 or TRBV12-4 to TRBJ2-7; TRBD2 aligns across 12 bases. The CDR3 is made up of 14 amino acids. V dropped 8 bases and J dropped 2; count of bases not matched to a gene: 4. The CDR3 protein is CASGTSGGTYEQYF. CDR3 bases: TGTGCCAGCGGAACTAGCGGGGGGACCTACGAGCAGTACTTC.

The chain recombines TRBV28 with TRBJ2-4; tentatively, D is TRBD1 or TRBD2 (5 bases each). The V end was cut by 6 bases, the J end by 6 bases, with 12 bases between. CDR1 is MDHEN and CDR2 is SYDVKM in the germline V gene. The CDR3 has 13 amino acids. The CDR3 sequence: CASRPGTANIQYF. Here the CDR3 DNA reads TGTGCCAGCAGACCAGGGACGGCAAACATTCAGTACTTC. Variable domain in full (rest from reference TRBV28 and TRBJ2-4): DVKVTQSSRYLVKRTGEKVFLECVQDMDHENMFWYRQDPGLGLRLIYFSYDVKMKEKGDIPEGYSVSREKKERFSLILESASTNQTSMYLCASRPGTANIQYFGAGTRLSVL.

This clonotype has a handful of counts. The chain's CDR3 is CASSLWSRKETQYF. CDR3 nucleotide sequence: TGTGCCAGCAGTTTGTGGTCTCGAAAAGAGACCCAGTACTTC. This chain joins TRBV27 and TRBJ2-5; D gene uncertain. V lost 3 bases and J 3 bases, leaving 11 bases between the germline ends. Per the germline V gene, CDR1 is MNHEY and CDR2 is SMNVEV (reference sequence). The CDR3 length is 14 residues.

This clonotype has only a few counts. The genes are TRBV7-9 and TRBJ2-3; D unresolved. The V gene's germline CDR1 is SEHNR and CDR2 FQNEAQ (reference sequence). CDR3 length equals 12 residues. Trimming cost V 0 bases and J 5 bases, with 3 bases left between them. CDR3: CASSLAKDTQYF. The CDR3 DNA sequence: TGTGCCAGCAGCTTAGCTAAAGATACGCAGTATTTT. The full variable domain, in which reference TRBV7-9 and TRBJ2-3 provide the parts outside the CDR3, is DTGVSQNPRHKITKRGQNVTFRCDPISEHNRLYWYRQTLGQGPEFLTYFQNEAQLEKSRLLSDRFSAERPKGSFSTLEIQRTEQGDSAMYLCASSLAKDTQYFGPGTRLTVL.